This record looks at one T cell receptor (beta chain) sequence and its context. The J segment lost 9 bases and the V segment lost 5 bases, leaving 20 bases of the junction unmatched. Germline V gene lookup returns CDR1 SGHTA and CDR2 FQGNSA. There are 18 residues in the CDR3. Only in-frame clones appear in the TCRdb table, and some are missing; sequencing was by immunoSEQ multiplex PCR. Among under 200,000 clones listed, 86% were seen once. This sample is part of a study of blood T cell repertoires in COVID-19. Study overall: COVID-19 samples from acute and convalescent phases originated in the United States, Italy and Spain. T cells, B-cell-depleted T cells, or PBMCs provided the cDNA or gDNA that served as material.

The sequence came from a woman in her 70s with acute or convalescent COVID-19. Sequenced sample: peripheral blood. The rearrangement uses TRBV7-2 and TRBJ2-1; 9 bases are shared with TRBD1. For the CDR3, the DNA is TGTGCCAGCAGCCCCTACAGGGGGCCTCCCTCTTACTACGGTGAGCAGTTCTTC. This gives the protein CASSPYRGPPSYYGEQFF.